This TCR beta chain comes out of a study of technical replicates of blood from several donors. Germline V gives CDR1 LGHNT, CDR2 FRNRAP. Trimming took 0 bases from V and 0 from J, leaving 12 bases between them. CDR3 size: 16 residues. Here immunoSEQ multiplex PCR was the method, and the copy in TCRdb shows in-frame clones only, minus some. The repertoire consists of just over 80,000 clones, with roughly 94% occurring once and the leading ten covering about 0.39%. The V and J genes are TRBV12-5 and TRBJ2-7; a possible D gene is TRBD2 (6 bases). This receptor was taken from a human donor in good health. The sequenced sample consisted of T cells isolated from PBMCs. CDR3 sequence: CASGLVLGGSSYEQYF. CDR3 sequence (DNA): TGTGCTAGTGGTTTGGTACTGGGGGGTAGCTCCTACGAGCAGTACTTC. Looking up the rest from reference TRBV12-5 and TRBJ2-7 gives the full variable domain: DARVTQTPRHKVTEMGQEVTMRCQPILGHNTVFWYRQTMMQGLELLAYFRNRAPLDDSGMPKDRFSAEMPDATLATLKIQPSEPRDSAVYFCASGLVLGGSSYEQYFGPGTRLTVT.